These 28 T cell receptor beta chains came from one sample sequenced in a study of tumor-infiltrating lymphocytes in primary liver carcinoma. The authors made TCR beta cDNA from 500 ng total RNA with a constant-region primer. Slightly modified ARM-PCR served as the procedure for the TCR beta libraries. These libraries came from three rounds of nested multiplex PCR. A C-beta reverse primer was combined with TRBV1-TRBV30 forward primers in the first two PCR rounds, and each round had about 10 cycles. TCRdb used MiXCR to reprocess the multiplex PCR reads, holding one entry per CDR3 protein. The profile shows about 54,000 distinct CDR3 sequences, 60% to 75% of them singletons. From about 20-30 mg of unsorted bulk tissue, DNA and RNA were co-extracted together. The sample comprised liver tumor tissue from sampling region 2. The subset was: tumor region T2, inferior pole. The receptors were gathered from a man in his forties with primary liver carcinoma and hepatitis B virus infection.

This chain uses TRBV23-1 with TRBJ2-1; tentative D call: TRBD1 (8 bases). TRBV23-1 is given ORF status, its function remaining uncertain. The CDR3 loop spans 18 amino acids. Trimming left V 0 bases short and J 3 bases short, with 18 bases between. The DNA of the CDR3 is TGCGCCAGCAGTCAATCTCGCAAATACAGGGGGGGCTACAATGAGCAGTTCTTC. This encodes CASSQSRKYRGGYNEQFF.

Turning to this clonotype: The conserved final phenylalanine or tryptophan is absent from the CDR3, which likely points to a read error. The limits of the CDR3 on the DNA are not certain, so only TCRdb's listed CDR3 is given. The chain has TRBV11-1 and TRBJ2-5. A total of 15 residues make up the CDR3, ends included. CDR1 is SGHAT, CDR2 FQDESV, per germline (reference sequence). The CDR3 loop reads CTSSLEARPQETQYI.

In regard to this clonotype: As the CDR3 is not closed by the conserved phenylalanine or tryptophan, this likely results from a read error. The chain uses TRBV11-1 and TRBJ2-5, with D perhaps matching TRBD2 (6 bases). The V end was cut by 5 bases, the J end by 9 bases, with 16 bases between. The germline V gene has CDR1 SGHAT and CDR2 FQDESV (reference sequence). The CDR3 consists of 13 residues. CDR3 DNA: TGTGCCAGCAGCCATCGGGACTTCGAGGCCCAGTACCTC. Protein sequence: CASSHRDFEAQYL.

This clonotype showed up just once. A much more abundant neighbour one base away suggests this may be a read error. This chain connects TRBV5-1 to TRBJ2-5; the D gene is possibly TRBD2 (7 bases). The germline V and J ends were trimmed by 4 bases and 7 bases, with 14 bases remaining between them. There are 13 residues in the CDR3. The germline V gene has CDR1 SGHRS and CDR2 YFSETQ. CDR3: CASSPQGRVTQYF. CDR3 bases: TGCGCCAGCAGCCCTCAGGGGAGGGTGACCCAGTACTTC. The full variable domain, completed using reference TRBV5-1 and TRBJ2-5, is KAGVTQTPRYLIKTRGQQVTLSCSPISGHRSVSWYQQTPGQGLQFLFEYFSETQRNKGNFPGRFSGRQFSNSRSEMNVSTLELGDSALYLCASSPQGRVTQYFGPGTRLLVL.

As for this clonotype: The germline gene is not matched at one end of the junction; a read error may be the cause. The J gene is TRBJ2-2, the V gene TRBV29-1; 7 bases are a match to TRBD2. Germline V lookup: CDR1 SQVTM, CDR2 ANQGSEA. The CDR3 contains 15 residues. The CDR3 coding sequence is TGCAGCGTTGAAGATGCCGCGGGAGCCCTCGGGGGGCTGTTTTTT. Amino acid sequence: CSVEDAAGALGGLFF.

To note about this clonotype: A much bigger clone sits one base away, suggesting this may be a read error. The gene calls are TRBV28 and TRBJ2-5; 7 nucleotides line up with TRBD2. V gave up 2 bases and J gave up 1 base; unmatched junction bases: 1. Germline assignment: CDR1 MDHEN and CDR2 SYDVKM. This CDR3 contains 14 residues. In nucleotides, the CDR3 is TGTGCCAGCAGTTTAAGCGGGATCCAAGAGACCCAGTACTTC. Translating it yields CASSLSGIQETQYF.

A word on this clonotype: Here the CDR3 omits its conserved ending phenylalanine or tryptophan, so a read error is the likely source. The rearrangement joins TRBV6-5 to TRBJ2-6; TRBD1 agrees at 8 bases. The germline gives CDR1 MNHEY, CDR2 SVGAGI. The CDR3 is made up of 18 amino acids. J was trimmed by 2 bases and V by 9 bases; bases with no gene match: 15. The CDR3 here is CASSLWTGMKTGANVLTL. The CDR3 nucleotides read TGTGCCAGTAGTCTTTGGACAGGGATGAAAACTGGGGCCAACGTCCTGACTCTC.

Concerning this clonotype itself: Compared with germline, one end of the junction differs, possibly owing to a read error. This chain connects TRBV14 to TRBJ2-1; TRBD2 is a possible D gene (6 bases). The CDR3 has 15 amino acids. CDR1 SGHDN and CDR2 FVKESK come from the germline V gene. The DNA of the CDR3 is TGTGCCAGCAGCCAGCTCGAGAGTAGCGGAAATGAGCAGCTCTTC. As protein: CASSQLESSGNEQLF.

The V gene is TRBV6-5, the J gene TRBJ2-7; D could derive from TRBD1 or TRBD2 (5 bases each). CDR1 is MNHEY and CDR2 is SVGAGI in the germline V gene. V lost 4 bases, J lost 2 bases, and 12 bases lay in between. The CDR3 runs 14 residues. The CDR3 bases are TGTGCCAGCAGTTCTCGGGGCAGGGCCTACGAGCAGTACTTC. It encodes CASSSRGRAYEQYF.

Notes on this clonotype: Compared with germline, one end of the junction differs, possibly owing to a read error. This sequence joins TRBV10-3 and TRBJ2-3, with D perhaps matching TRBD1 (7 bases). This CDR3 region has 16 residues. The V gene's germline CDR1 is ENHRY and CDR2 SYGVKD. CDR3 nucleotides: TGTGCCATCAGTGAGTCGGAGGGGGCCGTCAGAGATGCGCAGTATTTT. Amino acid sequence: CAISESEGAVRDAQYF.

With regard to this clonotype: One junction end disagrees with the germline gene, perhaps due to a read error. The chain links TRBV6-5 to TRBJ1-1; possibly TRBD1 for D (5 bases). The CDR3 has 14 amino acids. Germline CDR1 reads MNHEY; CDR2 reads SVGAGI. The CDR3, as DNA: TGTGCCGGCAGTTACGGAGGGGTGAACACTGAGGCTTTCTTT. Encoded protein: CAGSYGGVNTEAFF.

With respect to this clonotype: One end of the junction does not line up with germline, which may come from a read error. The V gene is TRBV6-6, the J gene TRBJ1-5; D not certain. Germline CDR1 MNHNY, CDR2 SVGAGI (reference sequence). The CDR3 loop spans 16 amino acids. This chain's CDR3 is CASGYRVEYSNQSQHF. In DNA, the CDR3 is TGTGCCAGCGGTTACCGAGTAGAGTATAGCAATCAGTCCCAACATTTT.

Worth noting for this clonotype: Mismatch with germline at one junction end may stem from a read error. The chain has TRBV5-1 and TRBJ2-1, with D possibly called TRBD1 or TRBD2 (5 bases each). This CDR3 region has 15 residues. Germline V gene sequence: CDR1 SGHRS, CDR2 YFSETQ. This CDR3 reads CARSLEAGNYNEQFF. The CDR3 DNA sequence: TGCGCCAGGAGCTTGGAGGCAGGGAACTACAATGAGCAATTCTTC.

With regard to this clonotype: One junction end does not reproduce the germline sequence, and a read error may be involved. V is TRBV6-5 and J is TRBJ1-6; no definite D call. This CDR3 region has 14 residues. CDR1 and CDR2 (germline): MNHEY, SVGAGI. The CDR3 DNA sequence: TGCGCCAGCAGTTACTCGAGGGTGGATTCACCCCTCCACTTT. Translating it yields CASSYSRVDSPLHF.

In its sample, this clonotype was seen a few times. This could be a read error, since a much larger clone is one nucleotide away. V is TRBV6-1 and J is TRBJ1-2; no reliable D call. Germline CDR1 reads MNHNS; CDR2 reads SASEGT. CDR3 size: 15 residues. Here the CDR3 reads CASIPAAGDNYGYIF. CDR3 nucleotides: TGTGCCAGCATCCCCGCGGCGGGCGATAACTATGGCTACATCTTC.

This clonotype was recorded at least ten times. The chain recombines TRBV7-3 with TRBJ2-7, with a possible D match to TRBD2 (6 bases). Germline CDR1 and CDR2: SGHTA and FQGTGA. The length of the CDR3 is 15 residues. Trimming took 4 bases from V and 2 from J, leaving 15 bases between them. In DNA, the CDR3 is TGTGCCAGCAGCTACTTCCGGGACTTGGCCTACGAGCAGTACTTC. This encodes CASSYFRDLAYEQYF. Using reference TRBV7-3 and TRBJ2-7 for the parts outside the CDR3, the full variable domain is GAGVSQTPSNKVTEKGKYVELRCDPISGHTALYWYRQSLGQGPEFLIYFQGTGAADDSGLPNDRFFAVRPEGSVSTLKIQRTERGDSAVYLCASSYFRDLAYEQYFGPGTRLTVT.

As regards this clonotype: An end of the junction differs from the germline gene, which may be a read error. The V call is TRBV7-8, the J call TRBJ2-5; D perhaps matches TRBD2 (7 bases). The CDR3 contains 14 residues. CDR1 and CDR2 from the germline V gene are SGHVS and FQNEAQ. The CDR3 protein is CDSSLRGAQETQYF. The CDR3 DNA reads TGTGACAGCAGCTTACGGGGGGCCCAAGAGACCCAGTACTTC.

Comment on this clonotype: Likely a read error: the CDR3 ends without its conserved phenylalanine or tryptophan. V is TRBV29-1 and J is TRBJ2-1; the D is unclear. The CDR3 contains 12 residues. CDR1 is SQVTM and CDR2 is ANQGSEA in the germline V gene. CDR3 nucleotides: TGCAACGTTTCGCAGATCTACAATGAGCAGTTCTAC. Its protein is CNVSQIYNEQFY.

This clonotype was recorded a few times. This chain uses TRBV2 with TRBJ1-1; D unclear. The CDR3 is made up of 13 amino acids. Germline assignment: CDR1 SNHLY and CDR2 FYNNEI. V was pared by 5 bases and J by 6 bases, with 13 bases between. For the CDR3, the DNA is TGTGCCAGCAGTACAACACGAAACGCTGAAGCTTTCTTT. This translates into CASSTTRNAEAFF. The variable domain in full, with the rest retrieved from reference TRBV2 and TRBJ1-1, is EPEVTQTPSHQVTQMGQEVILRCVPISNHLYFYWYRQILGQKVEFLVSFYNNEISEKSEIFDDQFSVERPDGSNFTLKIRSTKLEDSAMYFCASSTTRNAEAFFGQGTRLTVV.

This clonotype was recorded at least ten times. The chain employs TRBV4-1 and TRBJ1-2, with a tentative D call TRBD1 (5 bases). Trimming shortened V by 3 bases and J by 4 bases, and 15 bases separated the two germline ends. The CDR3 length is 15 residues. Germline loops: CDR1 MGHRA, CDR2 YSYEKL. CDR3 residues: CASSQPTGAPYGYTF. The CDR3 DNA sequence: TGCGCCAGCAGCCAGCCTACCGGGGCCCCCTATGGCTACACCTTC.

In the case of this clonotype: At one of its ends the junction is not consistent with the germline gene, which may arise from a read error. The chain joins TRBV5-1 to TRBJ2-7; D is perhaps TRBD1 (6 bases). Germline values: CDR1 SGHRS, CDR2 YFSETQ. The CDR3 extends over 13 amino acids. DNA of the CDR3: TGTGCCGGCAGCCCTACAGGGTACTACGAGCAGTACTTC. Encoded protein: CAGSPTGYYEQYF.

The genes are TRBV11-2 and TRBJ1-2; possibly TRBD1 for D (6 bases). The CDR3 is made up of 14 amino acids. Trimming removed 6 bases at V and 14 bases at J, with 25 bases between. CDR1 is SGHAT and CDR2 is FQNNGV in the germline V gene. The CDR3 protein is CASRERDTIYVYTF. The CDR3 coding sequence is TGTGCCAGCAGAGAGAGGGACACCATCTATGTCTATACCTTC.

About this clonotype: At one boundary the junction diverges from the germline segment, which might be a read error. The CDR3 here is CACSLAGGANTEAFF. In nucleotides, the CDR3 is TGTGCCTGCAGCTTGGCCGGGGGAGCGAACACTGAAGCTTTCTTT. The chain uses TRBV5-5 and TRBJ1-1, with D maybe TRBD1 (5 bases). Germline CDR1 is SGHKS and CDR2 is YYEKEE (reference sequence). This CDR3 has 15 residues.

This clonotype occurred many times. V gene TRBV7-9 combines with J gene TRBJ2-2; weak D call: TRBD1 (6 bases). CDR1 and CDR2 (germline): SEHNR, FQNEAQ (reference sequence). This CDR3 comprises 16 residues. Between the trimmed V and J ends, which lost 6 bases and 6 bases, there was a span of 20 bases. The DNA of the CDR3 is TGTGCCAGCAGTTCACAGGGACCCGCTTACCCCGGGGAGCTGTTTTTT. Translation gives CASSSQGPAYPGELFF.

This clonotype was found once. At one boundary the junction diverges from the germline segment, which might be a read error. The rearrangement links TRBV10-3 to TRBJ2-1; no clear D gene. This CDR3 region has 15 residues. Per germline, CDR1 ENHRY and CDR2 SYGVKD. The CDR3 DNA reads as TGTACCATCAGTGAGATTCCCGGGCTAAATAACGAGCAGTTCTTC. Encoded protein: CTISEIPGLNNEQFF.

About this clonotype: Compared with germline, one end of the junction differs, possibly owing to a read error. The rearrangement uses TRBV7-8 and TRBJ2-2; TRBD2 might be the D (5 bases). The germline gives CDR1 SGHVS, CDR2 FQNEAQ. This CDR3 has 16 residues. For the CDR3, the DNA is TGTGCCAGAAGCCCCCTTCGAGGACCGAACACCGGGGAGCTATTGTTT. Protein product: CARSPLRGPNTGELLF.

For this clonotype: One junction end does not reproduce the germline sequence, and a read error may be involved. The rearrangement links TRBV5-6 to TRBJ1-6; no firm D call. The CDR3 has 14 amino acids. From germline, CDR1 is SGHDT and CDR2 YYEEEE. CDR3 DNA: TGTGCCAGTAGAGGTAGCTCAATCAATTCACTCCTCCACTTT. It translates to CASRGSSINSLLHF.

This clonotype was detected ten times or more. V is TRBV30 and J is TRBJ1-5; D is unclear. The V gene's germline CDR1 is GTSNPN and CDR2 SVGIG (reference sequence). The V end lost 2 bases, the J end lost 5 bases, and 10 bases lay between the germline ends. The CDR3 is 13 amino acids. The CDR3 loop is CAWSQKGDQPQHF. Here the CDR3 DNA reads TGTGCCTGGAGTCAAAAGGGAGATCAGCCCCAGCATTTT. The full variable domain, completed using reference TRBV30 and TRBJ1-5, is SQTIHQWPATLVQPVGSPLSLECTVEGTSNPNLYWYRQAAGRGLQLLFYSVGIGQISSEVPQNLSASRPQDRQFILSSKKLLLSDSGFYLCAWSQKGDQPQHFGDGTRLSIL.